The rows below give T cell receptor beta chains drawn from one sample of a study of beta chain features in type 1 diabetes. TCRdb's copy holds only in-frame clones and misses some; the assay was immunoSEQ multiplex PCR. The sample lists some 360,000 clones; around a tenth were seen once. The sample consisted of central memory CD4+ T cells from blood. These receptors came from a young man with type 1 diabetes. Both conserved end residues are part of each CDR3. The order of the fields is clone size, J gene, D gene, CDR3 length, V gene, CDR3 protein, CDR3 DNA. D genes are given only for firm matches. Some rows mark clone size as missing; the rest say once, few, many or name a class of expanded clone.

>many|TRBJ2-5|TRBD2|17|TRBV12-5
CASGPPPRLAGEETQYF
TGTGCTAGTGGCCCACCTCCTAGACTAGCGGGAGAAGAGACCCAGTACTTC
>few|TRBJ1-5|TRBD1|15|TRBV5-1
CASSLEGQYNQPQHF
TGCGCCAGCAGCTTGGAGGGACAGTACAATCAGCCCCAGCATTTT
>.|TRBJ2-7|TRBD2|14|TRBV18
CASSREGGPYEQYF
TGTGCCAGCTCGAGGGAGGGAGGGCCCTACGAGCAGTACTTC
>few|TRBJ1-5|TRBD1|12|TRBV29-1
CSSWDREGPQHF
TGCAGCTCGTGGGACAGGGAAGGGCCCCAGCATTTT
>.|TRBJ1-5|.|14|TRBV2
CASSISSKGQPQHF
TGTGCCAGCAGCATAAGTAGCAAAGGCCAGCCCCAGCATTTT
>few|TRBJ1-2|.|14|TRBV11-2
CASSLEETGSRYTF
TGTGCCAGCAGCTTAGAGGAAACTGGGTCCCGCTACACCTTC
>.|TRBJ2-3|.|19|TRBV7-2
CASSFRVFLGQGRTDTQYF
TGTGCCAGCAGCTTTAGGGTTTTTCTGGGGCAGGGACGCACAGATACGCAGTATTTT
>few|TRBJ1-2|TRBD1|15|TRBV19
CASSILAGGNYGYTF
TGTGCCAGTAGTATCTTGGCAGGGGGTAACTATGGCTACACCTTC
>.|TRBJ2-1|TRBD2|14|TRBV9
CASSSDGTSAEQFF
TGTGCCAGCAGCTCAGACGGGACTAGCGCTGAGCAGTTCTTC
>medium-sized|TRBJ1-5|.|15|TRBV10-3
CAISDRSVGNQPQHF
TGTGCCATCAGTGACAGGTCGGTCGGGAATCAGCCCCAGCATTTT
>.|TRBJ2-1|TRBD2|17|TRBV4-1
CASSRGLAGVSYNEQFF
TGCGCCAGCAGCCGTGGACTAGCGGGAGTATCCTACAATGAGCAGTTCTTC
>.|TRBJ2-1|TRBD2|15|TRBV7-7
CASSLAAGGPNEQFF
TGTGCCAGCAGCCTCGCAGCGGGAGGGCCAAATGAGCAGTTCTTC
>few|TRBJ2-5|.|13|TRBV7-2
CASRQGAGETQYF
TGTGCCAGCAGGCAAGGAGCGGGCGAGACCCAGTACTTC
>.|TRBJ2-7|.|12|TRBV6-6
CASSPGIYEQYF
TGTGCCAGCAGCCCCGGGATCTACGAGCAGTACTTC
>few|TRBJ1-2|TRBD1|12|TRBV30
CAWTRQGLGYTF
TGTGCCTGGACCAGACAGGGATTAGGCTACACCTTC
>few|TRBJ2-4|TRBD2|16|TRBV4-1
CASSQDRGGTKNIQYF
TGCGCCAGCAGCCAAGATCGCGGGGGAACCAAAAACATTCAGTACTTC
>many|TRBJ2-3|.|12|TRBV28
CASSRQPDTQYF
TGTGCCAGCAGCCGACAGCCAGATACGCAGTATTTT
>.|TRBJ2-3|TRBD2|16|TRBV5-6
CASSLKLAGVIDTQYF
TGTGCCAGCAGCTTGAAGCTAGCGGGAGTCATAGATACGCAGTATTTT
>.|TRBJ1-2|TRBD1|15|TRBV15
CATSRDTTGGYGYTF
TGTGCCACCAGCAGAGATACGACAGGGGGCTATGGCTACACCTTC
>.|TRBJ2-7|TRBD2|16|TRBV27
CASSLGRAGEGDEQYF
TGTGCCAGCAGTTTGGGCCGAGCGGGAGAAGGGGACGAGCAGTACTTC
>few|TRBJ1-2|.|15|TRBV4-2
CASSQGGGESYGYTF
TGTGCCAGCAGCCAAGGTGGTGGGGAATCTTATGGCTACACCTTC
>.|TRBJ1-3|.|15|TRBV9
CASSVEQGAGNTIYF
TGTGCCAGCAGCGTAGAACAGGGCGCTGGAAACACCATATATTTT
>.|TRBJ1-5|.|14|TRBV5-1
CASSLGQNNQPQHF
TGCGCCAGCAGCTTGGGACAGAACAATCAGCCCCAGCATTTT
>few|TRBJ2-7|TRBD2|14|TRBV4-2
CASSQAGGSYEQYF
TGTGCCAGCAGCCAGGCGGGAGGGTCCTACGAGCAGTACTTC
>.|TRBJ1-5|.|13|TRBV6-6
CASIYGQNQPQHF
TGTGCCAGCATCTACGGACAGAATCAGCCCCAGCATTTT
>.|TRBJ1-1|.|14|TRBV6-1
CASSDKRKNTEAFF
TGTGCCAGCAGTGATAAGAGGAAGAACACTGAAGCTTTCTTT
>few|TRBJ2-5|TRBD2|13|TRBV10-2
CASSLAGVETQYF
TGCGCCAGCTCCTTAGCGGGAGTGGAGACCCAGTACTTC
>.|TRBJ1-4|.|13|TRBV19
CASSMETDEKLFF
TGTGCCAGTAGTATGGAGACAGATGAAAAACTGTTTTTT
>.|TRBJ2-6|.|14|TRBV29-1
CSVPGEAGANVLTF
TGCAGCGTCCCGGGGGAGGCTGGGGCCAACGTCCTGACTTTC
>few|TRBJ2-3|.|13|TRBV5-4
CASSLNGVDTQYF
TGTGCCAGCAGCTTGAACGGGGTGGATACGCAGTATTTT
>few|TRBJ2-7|.|16|TRBV13
CASSLGAQSGSYEQYF
TGTGCCAGCAGCTTAGGGGCCCAAAGCGGTTCCTACGAGCAGTACTTC
>.|TRBJ2-1|.|13|TRBV18
CASSQGSDNEQFF
TGTGCCAGCTCGCAGGGTTCGGACAATGAGCAGTTCTTC
>few|TRBJ2-3|.|13|TRBV29-1
CSVEDPGTDTQYF
TGCAGCGTTGAAGATCCTGGCACAGATACGCAGTATTTT
>.|TRBJ1-2|.|16|TRBV21-1
CASSKGNRGGLYGYTF
TGTGCCAGCAGCAAAGGGAACCGCGGGGGCCTCTATGGCTACACCTTC
>.|TRBJ2-1|TRBD1|15|TRBV6-1
CASSGPETGYNEQFF
TGTGCCAGCAGTGGTCCTGAGACAGGGTACAATGAGCAGTTCTTC
>.|TRBJ2-5|TRBD1|13|TRBV11-1
CASSFGTGETQYF
TGTGCCAGCAGCTTTGGGACAGGGGAGACCCAGTACTTC
>many|TRBJ1-2|.|14|TRBV7-9
CASSLTGRGYGYTF
TGTGCCAGCAGCTTAACAGGGAGAGGTTATGGCTACACCTTC
>.|TRBJ1-1|.|13|TRBV6-4
CASSDEGNTEAFF
TGTGCCAGCAGTGACGAGGGGAACACTGAAGCTTTCTTT
>few|TRBJ1-2|TRBD1|14|TRBV5-4
CASSPPGDRHGYTF
TGTGCCAGCAGCCCCCCTGGGGACAGGCATGGCTACACCTTC
>.|TRBJ2-3|.|12|TRBV7-9
CASSLVLATQYF
TGTGCCAGCAGCTTAGTACTAGCAACGCAGTATTTT
>many|TRBJ2-3|.|15|TRBV7-9
CASNVLDSRTDTQYF
TGTGCCAGCAACGTATTAGATTCTCGCACAGATACGCAGTATTTT
>few|TRBJ2-7|.|13|TRBV10-3
CAIRRPQDYEQYF
TGTGCCATCAGGCGGCCGCAGGACTACGAGCAGTACTTC
>.|TRBJ2-5|.|15|TRBV5-4
CASSLVGTKGKTQYF
TGTGCCAGCAGCTTGGTAGGGACAAAGGGGAAGACCCAGTACTTC
>few|TRBJ2-7|.|10|TRBV2
CASSKYEQYF
TGTGCCAGCAGCAAGTACGAGCAGTACTTC
>few|TRBJ2-1|TRBD1|15|TRBV5-6
CASSPDRGAHNEQFF
TGTGCCAGCAGCCCCGACAGGGGAGCACACAATGAGCAGTTCTTC
>few|TRBJ2-7|TRBD1|11|TRBV29-1
CSGGQVDEQYF
TGCAGCGGGGGACAGGTTGACGAGCAGTACTTC
>few|TRBJ2-3|.|13|TRBV19
CASSDRGTDTQYF
TGTGCCAGTAGTGACAGAGGCACAGATACGCAGTATTTT
>.|TRBJ2-7|.|14|TRBV11-1
CASSLPGFSYEQYF
TGTGCCAGCAGCTTACCTGGGTTCTCCTACGAGCAGTACTTC
>few|TRBJ2-7|.|13|TRBV6-5
CASRPGLIYEQYF
TGTGCCAGCAGACCGGGACTGATCTACGAGCAGTACTTC
>.|TRBJ2-7|.|16|TRBV18
CASSSQRVTGAYEQYF
TGTGCCAGCTCCTCCCAACGGGTGACCGGGGCCTACGAGCAGTACTTC
>.|TRBJ2-1|.|17|TRBV10-1
CASSSGLGLANYNEQFF
TGCGCCAGCAGTTCAGGATTAGGACTGGCCAACTACAATGAGCAGTTCTTC
>.|TRBJ2-7|TRBD2|17|TRBV4-2
CASSRGLAGGSYYEQYF
TGTGCCAGCAGCCGTGGACTAGCGGGAGGTTCCTACTACGAGCAGTACTTC
>.|TRBJ2-6|.|18|TRBV11-3
CASSGGIDRQSRANVLTF
TGTGCCAGCAGCGGGGGAATCGATCGACAAAGTCGGGCCAACGTCCTGACTTTC
>.|TRBJ1-1|.|13|TRBV19
CASSVGEVTEAFF
TGTGCCAGCTCAGTGGGGGAAGTGACTGAAGCTTTCTTT
>few|TRBJ2-7|.|13|TRBV2
CASSEEVGYEQYF
TGTGCCAGCAGTGAAGAGGTCGGCTACGAGCAGTACTTC
>.|TRBJ2-7|TRBD1|19|TRBV7-9
CASSGTPWVRTGVIYEQYF
TGTGCCAGCAGCGGAACCCCCTGGGTAAGAACAGGGGTAATATACGAGCAGTACTTC
>few|TRBJ1-2|TRBD1|13|TRBV6-6
CASRWTGSYGYTF
TGTGCCAGCAGATGGACAGGGAGCTATGGCTACACCTTC